These 14 T cell receptor beta chains originate from one sample sequenced in a study of blood T cells in healthy people across ages. Then a second PCR, running about 7 to 11 cycles, was carried out with a sample-barcoded 5' primer and a J-beta primer mix. TCRdb ran MiXCR on the 5' RACE reads and lists one entry per CDR3 protein. The sample carries 800,000 or so distinct CDR3 sequences, around 25% recorded once. These same records also appear under a second study, on T cells of mothers and their children.

Sequenced: blood. The receptors originated from a boy younger than 18 in good health.

This clonotype occurred a few times. V usage is TRBV29-1 and J usage is TRBJ2-5; no clear D. CDR3 size: 14 residues. V lost 2 bases and J 1 base, leaving 11 bases between the germline ends. Germline V gene lookup returns CDR1 SQVTM and CDR2 ANQGSEA. CDR3 loop: CSVELKESQETQYF. The CDR3 DNA reads as TGCAGCGTTGAACTCAAGGAGTCCCAAGAGACCCAGTACTTC.

Remarks on this clonotype: A clone one base away is much larger, so this may be a read error. This sequence joins TRBV10-3 and TRBJ2-5, with D possibly TRBD2 on 6 matching bases. The CDR3 sequence is 16 residues long. CDR1 is ENHRY and CDR2 is SYGVKD in the germline V gene. In DNA form, the CDR3 reads TGTGCCATCAGTGGAGGGACTCTTGGGGCAGGCGAGACCCTGTACTTC. The encoded protein is CAISGGTLGAGETLYF.

J is TRBJ2-5 and V is TRBV7-9; D is unresolved. With the DNA end fitting TRBJ2-7 better, the J assignment may be wrong. Germline V gene sequence: CDR1 SEHNR, CDR2 FQNEAQ (reference sequence). This CDR3 spans 13 amino acids. This CDR3 is CASSTPYSYEQYF. CDR3 sequence (DNA): TGTGCCAGCAGCACCCCTTACTCCTACGAGCAGTACTTC.

The chain recombines TRBV19 with TRBJ2-5; 11 positions match TRBD2. The J call is uncertain, as TRBJ2-1 better fits the DNA end. The CDR3 loop spans 16 amino acids. Germline-derived CDR1 and CDR2 are LNHDA and SQIVND (reference sequence). The CDR3 sequence is CASSTQLAGVRNEQFF. CDR3 nucleotides: TGTGCCAGTAGTACACAACTAGCGGGAGTTCGAAATGAGCAGTTCTTC.

This clonotype was seen at least ten times. The rearrangement uses TRBV29-1 and TRBJ1-1, with TRBD1 as a possible D gene (5 bases). Trimming took 4 bases from V and 3 from J, leaving 9 bases between them. Germline V gives CDR1 SQVTM, CDR2 ANQGSEA. The CDR3 extends over 12 amino acids. The CDR3 is CSVGPGDTEAFF. CDR3 nucleotides: TGCAGCGTTGGTCCGGGGGACACTGAAGCTTTCTTT.

This rearrangement joins TRBV9 to TRBJ2-3; 7 positions agree with TRBD2. This CDR3 spans 15 amino acids. Germline assignment: CDR1 SGDLS and CDR2 YYNGEE. After removal of 0 bases from V and 1 base from J, the junction contained 2 bases not matched to a gene. The CDR3 nucleotides are TGTGCCAGCAGCGTAGGGGGGAGGGGCACAGATACGCAGTATTTT. Protein product: CASSVGGRGTDTQYF.

The V gene is TRBV10-3, the J gene TRBJ2-5, with D possibly being TRBD2 (6 bases). CDR3 size: 17 residues. Germline V gene data show CDR1 as ENHRY and CDR2 as SYGVKD. Trimming cost V 1 base and J 1 base, with 16 bases left between them. CDR3 DNA: TGTGCCATCAGTGAGTTACGACTAGAACCAACCCAAGAGACCCAGTACTTC. This sequence encodes CAISELRLEPTQETQYF.

This sequence joins TRBV20-1 and TRBJ2-3; 7 bases are a match to TRBD2. The CDR3 sequence is 15 residues long. Germline assignment: CDR1 DFQATT and CDR2 SNEGSKA (reference sequence). The junction had 7 bases not matched to a gene; V was cut back by 0 bases and J by 4 bases. The CDR3 nucleotides are TGCAGTGCTAGAGATTCGGGGGGTGTAGCAGATACGCAGTATTTT. Amino acid sequence: CSARDSGGVADTQYF.

At least ten counts were recorded for this clonotype. J is TRBJ2-3 and V is TRBV7-8; D unclear. The CDR3 sequence is 16 residues long. V was clipped by 5 bases and J by 2 bases, with 17 bases between them. CDR1 and CDR2 from the germline V gene are SGHVS and FQNEAQ. The CDR3 sequence: CASSPSSGPLTDTQYF. The CDR3 region has the DNA TGTGCCAGCAGCCCTTCGAGTGGGCCGCTCACAGATACGCAGTATTTT.

The chain uses TRBV7-9 and TRBJ1-2; perhaps TRBD1 as D (5 bases). The length of the CDR3 is 13 residues. V shed 4 bases and J shed 0 bases, with 6 bases lying between them. Germline V CDR1 and CDR2: SEHNR, FQNEAQ (reference sequence). The CDR3 here is CASSWTTNYGYTF. CDR3 nucleotide sequence: TGTGCCAGCAGCTGGACAACTAACTATGGCTACACCTTC. The full variable domain, with the rest looked up from reference TRBV7-9 and TRBJ1-2, is DTGVSQNPRHKITKRGQNVTFRCDPISEHNRLYWYRQTLGQGPEFLTYFQNEAQLEKSRLLSDRFSAERPKGSFSTLEIQRTEQGDSAMYLCASSWTTNYGYTFGSGTRLTVV.

The sample holds a few counts of this clonotype. V gene TRBV5-1 combines with J gene TRBJ2-5; weak D call: TRBD1 (8 bases). Trimming removed 4 bases from V and 5 bases from J, with 21 bases in between. The CDR3 totals 16 residues. In germline, CDR1 is SGHRS, CDR2 YFSETQ. CDR3 amino acids: CASSAGAGTGGETQYF. The CDR3, as DNA: TGCGCCAGCAGCGCCGGAGCGGGGACAGGTGGGGAGACCCAGTACTTC.

The V and J genes are TRBV20-1 and TRBJ1-2, with TRBD1 matching over 9 bases. This CDR3 has 18 residues. The V segment lost 1 base and the J segment 8 bases; nucleotides outside the gene matches: 20. The germline CDR1 and CDR2 sequences are DFQATT and SNEGSKA (reference sequence). The CDR3 loop reads CSARGLTKPGQGIRGYTF. CDR3 sequence (DNA): TGCAGTGCTAGAGGGCTAACTAAGCCCGGACAGGGGATCCGGGGCTACACCTTC.

This clonotype came up a few times. This chain links TRBV12-3 or TRBV12-4 with TRBJ2-5; D may be TRBD2 (6 bases). There are 14 residues in the CDR3. V shed 5 bases and J shed 5 bases, with 15 bases lying between them. CDR3 sequence reads: CASSPRGSRETQYF. The CDR3 region has the DNA TGTGCCAGCAGTCCCCGGGGGAGCAGGGAGACCCAGTACTTC.

V is TRBV5-1 and J is TRBJ2-1, with 10 bases lining up with TRBD2. Germline loops: CDR1 SGHRS, CDR2 YFSETQ. The CDR3 spans 16 residues. Trimming cost V 3 bases and J 6 bases; bases outside gene matches: 9. CDR3 amino acids: CASSSAGGGKGNEQFF. CDR3 in DNA: TGCGCCAGCAGCTCAGCGGGAGGGGGAAAAGGCAATGAGCAGTTCTTC. Full variable domain (rest looked up from reference TRBV5-1 and TRBJ2-1): KAGVTQTPRYLIKTRGQQVTLSCSPISGHRSVSWYQQTPGQGLQFLFEYFSETQRNKGNFPGRFSGRQFSNSRSEMNVSTLELGDSALYLCASSSAGGGKGNEQFFGPGTRLTVL.